The text below deals with one TCR beta chain. The data derive from a study of blood T cell repertoires in COVID-19. Overall study context: Researchers got acute and convalescent COVID-19 samples from the United States, Italy and Spain. T cells, B-cell-depleted T cells, or PBMCs provided the cDNA or gDNA that served as material.

Germline V lookup: CDR1 MNHNS, CDR2 SASEGT. Trimming removed 4 bases from V and 1 base from J; junction bases left unmatched: 11. The CDR3 is 19 amino acids. Authors' data handling: Estimation of nucleated cell counts relied on the amplification of reference gene primers. Libraries were prepared by immunoSEQ multiplex PCR; TCRdb keeps only in-frame clonotypes and omits some of them. The D gene and trimming were derived from the DNA, and the V and J assignments and clone size from that table. The sample includes 70,000 or so clones, 85% of them seen just once. This TCR was recovered from a man at least 80 years old with acute or convalescent COVID-19. Material: peripheral blood. This chain links TRBV6-1 with TRBJ2-4; 12 nucleotides line up with TRBD2. The chain's CDR3 is CASSGSTSGSASAKNIQYF. The CDR3, as DNA: TGTGCCAGCAGTGGTTCGACTAGCGGGAGCGCGAGCGCCAAAAACATTCAGTACTTC.